One sample yielded the 4 T cell receptor beta chains listed below, sequenced in a study of CD8+ T cells in alopecia areata. Treatment reported: oral pan-JAK inhibitor, 5-10 mg twice daily. The authors extracted RNA and reverse transcribed it into cDNA as the sequencing template. The data were produced by immunoSEQ multiplex PCR, yet TCRdb's version contains in-frame clones alone and is incomplete. The sample includes approximately 45,000 clones, 50% to 70% of them seen just once. The sequenced sample was CD8+ T cells sorted from blood, obtained at week 4, from a patient treated with tofacitinib. The receptors derive from a human donor with alopecia areata.

This clone is a singleton in its sample. V usage is TRBV29-1 and J usage is TRBJ1-2; D gene unclear. V was shortened by 0 bases and J by 3 bases, with 8 bases between the two germline ends. CDR3 length: 13 amino acids. Germline V gene lookup returns CDR1 SQVTM and CDR2 ANQGSEA. The CDR3, as DNA: TGCAGCGTTGAAGATAACAGTTACTATGGCTACACCTTC. It translates to CSVEDNSYYGYTF.

The rearrangement uses TRBV27 and TRBJ1-4; D is possibly TRBD1 (5 bases). The CDR3 consists of 17 residues. The V end was cut by 2 bases, the J end by 7 bases, with 20 bases between. Germline assignment: CDR1 MNHEY and CDR2 SMNVEV (reference sequence). The CDR3 protein is CASSLTVRDSSGEKLFF. CDR3 nucleotide sequence: TGTGCCAGCAGTTTAACGGTACGGGACTCCTCTGGTGAAAAACTGTTTTTT.

The chain recombines TRBV27 with TRBJ2-1; D unresolved. This CDR3 is built from 13 residues. Germline V CDR1 and CDR2: MNHEY, SMNVEV (reference sequence). V lost 0 bases and J 5 bases, leaving 5 bases between the germline ends. This CDR3 reads CASSLSRNNEQFF. For the CDR3, the DNA is TGTGCCAGCAGTTTATCCCGGAACAATGAGCAGTTCTTC.

The CDR3 coding sequence is TGCAGCGTCAATTCGGGACAGGGTGGACCTGAAGCTTTCTTT. Amino acid sequence: CSVNSGQGGPEAFF. The gene calls are TRBV29-1 and TRBJ1-1; 9 nucleotides align to TRBD1. The germline CDR1 and CDR2 sequences are SQVTM and ANQGSEA. This CDR3 contains 14 residues. V was clipped by 6 bases and J by 6 bases; unmatched bases: 11.